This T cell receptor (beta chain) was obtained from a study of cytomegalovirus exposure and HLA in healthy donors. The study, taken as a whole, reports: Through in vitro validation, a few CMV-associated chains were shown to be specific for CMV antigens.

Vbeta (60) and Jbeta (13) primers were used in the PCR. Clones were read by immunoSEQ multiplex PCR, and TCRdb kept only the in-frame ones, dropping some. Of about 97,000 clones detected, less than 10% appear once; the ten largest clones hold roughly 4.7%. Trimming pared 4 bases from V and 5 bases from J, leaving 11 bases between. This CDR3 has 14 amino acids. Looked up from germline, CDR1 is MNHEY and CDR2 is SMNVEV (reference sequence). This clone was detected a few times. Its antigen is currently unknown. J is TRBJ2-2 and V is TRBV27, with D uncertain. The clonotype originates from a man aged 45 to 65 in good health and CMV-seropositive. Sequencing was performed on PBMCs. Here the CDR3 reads CASSSPSRTGELFF. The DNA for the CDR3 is TGTGCCAGCAGTTCTCCTAGTCGGACCGGGGAGCTGTTTTTT.